Reported below is one T cell receptor (beta chain). Antigen: not known. The junction departs from germline at one end; a sequencing error may be responsible. This sample was taken from a study of T cell repertoires in aging, cancer and after chemotherapy. Rearranged V-D-J TRB sequences were amplified with a mixed TRB-A/B primer pool. TCRdb independently ran MiXCR on the multiplex PCR reads; one entry per CDR3 protein. The table has about 9,500 distinct CDR3 sequences, roughly a quarter seen once. Study-wide findings and caveats: Across the chemotherapy interval, each cancer cohort showed higher median generation probability, suggesting thymic rebound.

Germline V lookup: CDR1 MDHEN, CDR2 SYDVKM. The CDR3 extends over 14 amino acids. TCR beta rearrangements were amplified from peripheral blood genomic DNA. The receptor comes from a human donor in good health. V and J are TRBV28 and TRBJ2-7; TRBD1 or TRBD2 may be the D gene (5 bases each). Sequenced sample: blood. DNA for the CDR3: TGTTCCAGCAGCACGGGACGGAGGCTACGAGGGCAGTACTTC. Amino acids: CSSSTGRRLRGQYF.